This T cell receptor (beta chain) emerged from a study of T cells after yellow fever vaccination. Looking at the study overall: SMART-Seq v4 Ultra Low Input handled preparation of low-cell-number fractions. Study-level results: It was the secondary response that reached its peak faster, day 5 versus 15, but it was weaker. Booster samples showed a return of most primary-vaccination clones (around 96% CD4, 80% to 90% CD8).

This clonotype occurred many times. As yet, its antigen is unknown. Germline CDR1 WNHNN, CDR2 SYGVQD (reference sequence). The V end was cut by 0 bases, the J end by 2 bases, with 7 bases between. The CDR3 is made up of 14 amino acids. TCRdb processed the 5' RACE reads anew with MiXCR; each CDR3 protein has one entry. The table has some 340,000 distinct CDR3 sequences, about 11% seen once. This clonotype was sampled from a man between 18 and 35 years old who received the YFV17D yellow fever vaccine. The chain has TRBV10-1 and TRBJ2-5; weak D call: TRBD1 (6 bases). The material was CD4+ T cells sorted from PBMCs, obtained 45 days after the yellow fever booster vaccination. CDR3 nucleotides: TGCGCCAGCAGTGAGTCAAGGGGGCAAGAGACCCAGTACTTC. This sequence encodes CASSESRGQETQYF.